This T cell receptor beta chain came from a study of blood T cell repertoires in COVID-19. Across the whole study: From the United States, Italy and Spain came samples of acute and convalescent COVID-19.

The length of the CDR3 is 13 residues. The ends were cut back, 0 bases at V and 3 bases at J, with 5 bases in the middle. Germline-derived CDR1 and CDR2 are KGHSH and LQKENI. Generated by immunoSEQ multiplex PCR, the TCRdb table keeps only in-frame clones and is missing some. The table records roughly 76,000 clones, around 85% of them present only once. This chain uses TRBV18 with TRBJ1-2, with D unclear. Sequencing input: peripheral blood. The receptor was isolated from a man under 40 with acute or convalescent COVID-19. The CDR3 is CASSPPADYGYTF. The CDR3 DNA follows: TGTGCCAGCTCACCACCCGCAGACTATGGCTACACCTTC.